These T cell receptor beta chains were read from a single sample in a study of T cell responses to AZD1222 COVID-19 vaccine. Produced via immunoSEQ multiplex PCR; TCRdb's table is partial and in-frame only. The sample holds some 130,000 clones, roughly 93% seen once. The sequencing used peripheral blood, collected 28 days after the second AZD1222 dose. The origin of the receptors is an adult who received the AZD1222 COVID-19 vaccine. Both conserved end residues are part of each CDR3. A D gene is named only where the DNA matches it firmly. Size tells how often a clone was seen (once, few, many) or the class of an expanded clone, and some rows leave it out.

TRBJ1-2 | TRBV12-3/TRBV12-4 | . | . | TGTGCCAGCAGTTCAGGGGTTTGGCGTGGCTACACCTTC | CASSSGVWRGYTF
TRBJ1-6 | TRBV5-1 | . | . | TGCGCCAGCAGCCTCGGTGGGGGGAGAAAGGATTCACCCCTCCACTTT | CASSLGGGRKDSPLHF
TRBJ1-2 | TRBV2 | . | . | TGTGCCAGCAGTGAAGAGGACGGAATCTATGGCTACACCTTC | CASSEEDGIYGYTF
TRBJ1-2 | TRBV27 | TRBD1 | . | TGTGCCAGCAGTTCAGGATTCTACCGGGACAGGGGGTATGGCTACACCTTC | CASSSGFYRDRGYGYTF
TRBJ2-7 | TRBV2 | . | . | TGTGCCACCCAATGGGGACCCCTCCGATGGCAGTACTTC | CATQWGPLRWQYF
TRBJ1-5 | TRBV10-3 | TRBD1 | once | TGTGCCACCACGGACAGGGATAGCAATCAGCCCCAGCATTTT | CATTDRDSNQPQHF
TRBJ1-1 | TRBV2 | . | . | TGTGCCAGCAGCCCGAACCCAGGAATTGAAGCTTTCTTT | CASSPNPGIEAFF
TRBJ2-7 | TRBV2 | . | . | TGTGCCAGCAGCTTTCACCCAAGGGCCAGCTACGAGCAGTACTTC | CASSFHPRASYEQYF
TRBJ2-3 | TRBV15 | . | . | TGTGCCACCAGCATGAGGGGGACTAGCACAGATACGCAGTATTTT | CATSMRGTSTDTQYF
TRBJ2-2 | TRBV7-3 | TRBD2 | . | TGTGCCAGCAGCTTAAGCCCAGCGGGAGTTGGGGAGCTGTTTTTT | CASSLSPAGVGELFF
TRBJ2-2 | TRBV6-5 | TRBD2 | . | TGTGCCAGCAGGAGGACTAGCGCTAACGGGGAGCTGTTTTTT | CASRRTSANGELFF
TRBJ2-7 | TRBV10-3 | . | . | TGTGCCATCAGTGAGAGGGTCGAGCAGTACTTC | CAISERVEQYF
TRBJ1-1 | TRBV6-5 | . | . | TGTGCCAGCAGAGCCCAGCCGAACACTGAAGCTTTCTTT | CASRAQPNTEAFF
TRBJ2-3 | TRBV3-1/TRBV3-2 | . | . | TGTGCCAGCAGCCAATCCGCAGGAGATACGCAGTATTTT | CASSQSAGDTQYF
TRBJ2-3 | TRBV7-3 | . | . | TGTGCCAGCAGCCTAACCGTTCTAGATACGCAGTATTTT | CASSLTVLDTQYF
TRBJ1-1 | TRBV30 | TRBD1 | . | TGTGCCTGGGGACAGGGCACTGAAGCTTTCTTT | CAWGQGTEAFF
TRBJ2-2 | TRBV27 | . | . | TGTGCCAGCAGTTTAGTAATAGGGGGTGGAGGGGAGCTGTTTTTT | CASSLVIGGGGELFF
TRBJ1-2 | TRBV20-1 | TRBD1 | . | TGCACGGTGGCAGGGGGCGATGGCTACACCTTC | CTVAGGDGYTF
TRBJ1-1 | TRBV5-5 | . | . | TGTGCCAGCAAGTTTGACTTGGGGGCGAACACTGAAGCTTTCTTT | CASKFDLGANTEAFF
TRBJ1-1 | TRBV29-1 | . | . | TGCAGCGTTGAACCAGGCGGCACTGAAGCTTTCTTT | CSVEPGGTEAFF
TRBJ1-4 | TRBV5-4 | . | . | TGTGCCAGCAGCTCGGGGGGGCCGTCTATATATGGTGAAAAACTGTTTTTT | CASSSGGPSIYGEKLFF
TRBJ1-5 | TRBV19 | . | . | TGTGCCAGTAGTATAGATCACCGGGGCCAGCCCCAGCATTTT | CASSIDHRGQPQHF
TRBJ2-7 | TRBV5-1 | . | once | TGCGCCAGCAGCGGTCTGCCAGGGGTCTCCTACGAGCAGTACTTC | CASSGLPGVSYEQYF
TRBJ2-3 | TRBV18 | . | . | TGTGCCAGCTCACCAAAGGGCACAGATACGCAGTATTTT | CASSPKGTDTQYF
TRBJ2-1 | TRBV2 | . | . | TGTGCCAGCAAGCCGGACTACAACAATGAGCAGTTCTTC | CASKPDYNNEQFF
TRBJ1-2 | TRBV7-3 | . | . | TGTGCCAGCAGCCCCCTGGGTAGGGGTGGCTACACCTTC | CASSPLGRGGYTF
TRBJ1-5 | TRBV19 | TRBD1 | . | TGTGCCAGTAGTACGAGAAACGGGACAGTGTCCAATCAGCCCCAGCATTTT | CASSTRNGTVSNQPQHF
TRBJ1-3 | TRBV5-1 | . | . | TGCGCCAGCAGCCGGACAGCCGCCGCGGGAAACACCATATATTTT | CASSRTAAAGNTIYF
TRBJ2-5 | TRBV28 | . | . | TGTGCCAGCAGACACTACACAGGGCTAAGACAAGAGACCCAGTACTTC | CASRHYTGLRQETQYF
TRBJ1-6 | TRBV28 | . | once | TGTGCCAGCAGTTTGCGGCGGGACTCCGGGAATCCCTATAATTCACCCCTCCACTTT | CASSLRRDSGNPYNSPLHF
TRBJ2-7 | TRBV28 | . | once | TGTGCCAGCAGCCTCATAGGGGACTCCTACGAGCAGTACTTC | CASSLIGDSYEQYF
TRBJ2-2 | TRBV5-1 | TRBD2 | . | TGCGCCAGCAGCCTAGCGGGAGGGCAATCCGGGGAGCTGTTTTTT | CASSLAGGQSGELFF
TRBJ2-7 | TRBV4-2 | TRBD2 | . | TGTGCCAGCAGCTCAGGTAGGACTAGCGGGCTCTCCTACGAGCAGTACTTC | CASSSGRTSGLSYEQYF
TRBJ1-1 | TRBV5-1 | TRBD1 | . | TGCGCCAGCAGCTCGGGGACAGGAATCCGCGAATCTGAAGCTTTCTTT | CASSSGTGIRESEAFF
TRBJ2-1 | TRBV6-2/TRBV6-3 | TRBD2 | once | TGTGCCAGCAGTCCCTCGGGACTAGCGCGCCCGGAGCAGTTCTTC | CASSPSGLARPEQFF
TRBJ2-1 | TRBV5-5 | . | . | TGTGCCAGCAGGCCCGGCGAACTGATTTACAATGAGCAGTTCTTC | CASRPGELIYNEQFF
TRBJ1-2 | TRBV12-3/TRBV12-4 | . | . | TGTGCCAGCAGAAAGGGGAGCACCTATGGCTACACCTTC | CASRKGSTYGYTF
TRBJ2-5 | TRBV6-5 | . | . | TGTGCCAGCAGTCACCGGGACTGGGAGGAGACCCAGTACTTC | CASSHRDWEETQYF
TRBJ2-7 | TRBV27 | TRBD2 | . | TGTGCCAGCAGTTTGCGCGGGAGATACTCCTACGAGCAGTACTTC | CASSLRGRYSYEQYF
TRBJ2-7 | TRBV7-8 | TRBD1 | . | TGTGCCAGCAGGGAGAGGACAGGCCCCTACGAGCAGTACTTC | CASRERTGPYEQYF
TRBJ1-2 | TRBV5-1 | . | . | TGCGCCAGCAGCTTCAAGACGCACCGAAGCCTCCTGGGTAGCGATGGCTACACCTTC | CASSFKTHRSLLGSDGYTF
TRBJ2-7 | TRBV7-2 | . | . | TGTGCCAGCAGCTTAGTTTATCCAGACGGAGAGTACTTC | CASSLVYPDGEYF